The text below deals with one T cell receptor (beta chain). The sample comes from a study of OX40 agonist ivuxolimab in advanced cancers. The germline V gene has CDR1 SGHRS and CDR2 YFSETQ. The V gene lost 2 bases and the J gene lost 5 bases, with 8 bases spanning the gap. CDR3 length equals 13 residues. Produced via immunoSEQ multiplex PCR; TCRdb's table is partial and in-frame only. The sample yields approximately 88,000 clones, about 88% seen once. The V gene is TRBV5-1, the J gene TRBJ2-1; D not resolved. Sample: CD4+ or CD8+ T cells sorted from blood, taken in a trial of the OX40 agonist ivuxolimab. The TCR comes from an adult with an advanced solid tumor such as melanoma, head and neck, liver or kidney cancer. The chain's CDR3 is CASSFDTNNEQFF. CDR3 bases: TGCGCCAGCAGCTTTGACACCAACAATGAGCAGTTCTTC.